These 28 T cell receptor beta chains came from one sample sequenced in a study of early T cells in non-severe SARS-CoV-2 infection. TCRdb analysed the 5' RACE reads with MiXCR anew, one entry per CDR3 protein. This repertoire shows about 81,000 distinct CDR3 sequences, 5.5% to 7.5% found once; its top ten account for 7.8%. Sequencing was done on a sample of whole blood. These TCRs come from an adult who was a healthcare worker with PCR-confirmed SARS-CoV-2 infection or an uninfected control (not recorded which).

There are many counts of this clonotype. The chain links TRBV20-1 to TRBJ2-7, with 9 nucleotides matching TRBD2. The germline gives CDR1 DFQATT, CDR2 SNEGSKA (reference sequence). J was trimmed by 0 bases and V by 1 base; bases with no gene match: 10. The CDR3 runs to 17 residues. The CDR3 sequence: CSARGPLLAGHSYEQYF. CDR3 coding DNA: TGCAGTGCTAGAGGGCCCCTACTAGCGGGCCACTCCTACGAGCAGTACTTC.

The V call is TRBV29-1, the J call TRBJ2-7, with D possibly being TRBD2 (6 bases). The length of the CDR3 is 12 residues. Per germline, CDR1 SQVTM and CDR2 ANQGSEA. Trimming removed 7 bases from V and 4 bases from J, with 14 bases in between. The CDR3 DNA is TGCAGCGCGGGGGACCTCGCGTACGAGCAGTACTTC. This codes for CSAGDLAYEQYF.

This clonotype was recorded at least ten times. The chain employs TRBV3-1 and TRBJ2-7; D may be TRBD1 (5 bases). V was clipped by 2 bases and J by 6 bases, with 11 bases between them. CDR3 length: 13 amino acids. Germline CDR1 is LGHDT and CDR2 is YNNKEL (reference sequence). Written as DNA, the CDR3 is TGTGCCAGCAGCCAAAGTAAGGGGCGCGAGCAGTACTTC. Translated, it gives CASSQSKGREQYF.

This rearrangement joins TRBV5-4 to TRBJ1-1; 9 bases are a match to TRBD1. Trimming took 4 bases from V and 6 from J; bases not matched to a gene: 10. Germline V CDR1 and CDR2: SGHNT, YYREEE (reference sequence). The CDR3 totals 15 residues. CDR3 loop: CASSGQGPLMAEAFF. The CDR3 nucleotides are TGTGCCAGCAGCGGACAGGGGCCCCTCATGGCTGAAGCTTTCTTT.

This clonotype was seen repeatedly, ten times or more. The chain recombines TRBV11-2 with TRBJ1-1; perhaps TRBD1 as D (6 bases). Germline values: CDR1 SGHAT, CDR2 FQNNGV. The CDR3 consists of 16 residues. V gave up 0 bases and J gave up 4 bases, with 15 bases separating them. The CDR3 DNA sequence: TGTGCCAGCAGCTTAGAAGGACAGATTAGGGCCACTGAAGCTTTCTTT. Translation: CASSLEGQIRATEAFF.

This clonotype was counted at least ten times. This chain links TRBV18 with TRBJ2-1, with 13 nucleotides matching TRBD2. Germline V gene lookup returns CDR1 KGHSH and CDR2 LQKENI. The CDR3 sequence is 17 residues long. V lost 0 bases, J lost 4 bases, and 3 bases stayed unmatched. CDR3 nucleotides: TGTGCCAGCTCACCACCCGGGACTAGCGGGAATTACAATGAGCAGTTCTTC. It encodes CASSPPGTSGNYNEQFF.

The chain links TRBV7-9 to TRBJ2-2; a weak D match, TRBD1 (5 bases). Germline CDR1 and CDR2: SEHNR and FQNEAQ (reference sequence). The CDR3 has 16 residues. V lost 6 bases and J 0 bases, leaving 14 bases between the germline ends. CDR3 bases: TGTGCCAGCAGAGGACAACAGAACGCGAACACCGGGGAGCTGTTTTTT. Protein: CASRGQQNANTGELFF.

There are many counts of this clonotype. The genes are TRBV6-6 and TRBJ2-7; D remains ambiguous. The CDR3 runs 13 residues. V lost 3 bases and J lost 2, with 8 bases in between. The germline V gene has CDR1 MNHNY and CDR2 SVGAGI (reference sequence). The CDR3 DNA sequence: TGTGCCAGCAGTTATCAGGCGGCCTACGAGCAGTACTTC. It codes for CASSYQAAYEQYF.

This clonotype has a count of ten or more. The chain employs TRBV7-8 and TRBJ1-5; TRBD1 matches at 9 bases. Germline trimming cut 5 bases from V and 5 bases from J; bases unmatched to any gene: 7. The CDR3 extends over 15 amino acids. Germline lookup yields CDR1 SGHVS and CDR2 FQNEAQ. The CDR3 sequence: CASSTGGAGDQPQHF. CDR3 bases: TGTGCCAGCAGCACAGGGGGCGCCGGCGATCAGCCCCAGCATTTT. The full variable domain, completed using reference TRBV7-8 and TRBJ1-5, is GAGVSQSPRYKVAKRGQDVALRCDPISGHVSLFWYQQALGQGPEFLTYFQNEAQLDKSGLPSDRFFAERPEGSVSTLKIQRTQQEDSAVYLCASSTGGAGDQPQHFGDGTRLSIL.

The gene calls are TRBV11-2 and TRBJ2-7; 8 bases agree with TRBD1. V gave up 5 bases and J gave up 7 bases; unmatched junction bases: 10. This CDR3 is built from 14 residues. The germline gives CDR1 SGHAT, CDR2 FQNNGV. CDR3 bases: TGTGCCAGCAGCCAACGGACAGGGCCGGGGGAGCAGTACTTC. Protein: CASSQRTGPGEQYF.

This clonotype was seen at least ten times. At one of its ends the junction is not consistent with the germline gene, which may arise from a read error. This chain connects TRBV7-2 to TRBJ2-5; TRBD2 agrees at 10 bases. Germline CDR1 reads SGHTA; CDR2 reads FQGNSA. The CDR3 has 14 residues. This CDR3 reads CASTLAGGRETQYF. DNA for the CDR3: TGTGCCAGCACCTTAGCGGGGGGTAGAGAGACCCAGTACTTC.

This clonotype was seen a handful of times. V usage is TRBV6-2 or TRBV6-3 and J usage is TRBJ1-1, with D maybe TRBD1 (5 bases). The CDR3 is made up of 14 amino acids. In germline, CDR1 is MNHEY, CDR2 SVGEGT. The germline V and J ends were trimmed by 4 bases and 5 bases, with 14 bases remaining between them. The CDR3 nucleotides are TGTGCCAGCAGTTGGGGCGTCCCGGGAACTGAAGCTTTCTTT. Translated, it gives CASSWGVPGTEAFF.

This clonotype was recorded at least ten times. The gene calls are TRBV7-9 and TRBJ1-2; D not resolved. This CDR3 region has 14 residues. Germline V CDR1 and CDR2: SEHNR, FQNEAQ (reference sequence). Between the trimmed V and J ends, which lost 2 bases and 8 bases, there was a span of 15 bases. The CDR3 spells CASSLSRTEWGYTF. The CDR3 nucleotides are TGTGCCAGCAGCTTAAGTAGGACCGAGTGGGGCTACACCTTC.

This clonotype was counted a few times. The chain is built from TRBV29-1 and TRBJ2-7, with TRBD1 matching 10 bases. The CDR3 runs to 14 residues. V trimming: 6 bases; J trimming: 6 bases; junction bases outside the gene matches: 11. The germline gives CDR1 SQVTM, CDR2 ANQGSEA. As DNA, the CDR3 is TGCAGCGTCATCGGGGACAGGGGAGTAAGCGAGCAGTACTTC. It is translated as CSVIGDRGVSEQYF.

This clonotype was detected ten times or more. This chain connects TRBV14 to TRBJ1-2, with D hard to call. Germline V gene sequence: CDR1 SGHDN, CDR2 FVKESK. Trimming removed 0 bases at V and 5 bases at J, with 10 bases between. There are 14 residues in the CDR3. The CDR3 DNA reads TGTGCCAGCAGCCAAGATGTGGCGGGGTATGGCTACACCTTC. Residues: CASSQDVAGYGYTF. The full variable domain, rest sourced from reference TRBV14 and TRBJ1-2, is EAGVTQFPSHSVIEKGQTVTLRCDPISGHDNLYWYRRVMGKEIKFLLHFVKESKQDESGMPNNRFLAERTGGTYSTLKVQPAELEDSGVYFCASSQDVAGYGYTFGSGTRLTVV.

This clonotype has at least ten counts. V usage is TRBV7-2 and J usage is TRBJ1-6; D is ambiguous. Trimming removed 3 bases from V and 5 bases from J, with 8 bases in between. Germline-derived CDR1 and CDR2 are SGHTA and FQGNSA. The CDR3 has 14 residues. CDR3 DNA: TGTGCCAGCAGCTTCAACAGAAATAATTCACCCCTCCACTTT. It translates to CASSFNRNNSPLHF.

The chain couples TRBV6-5 to TRBJ2-3, with a weak D call TRBD1 (5 bases). In germline, CDR1 is MNHEY, CDR2 SVGAGI. This CDR3 has 13 residues. V was clipped by 0 bases and J by 6 bases, with 7 bases between them. The CDR3 DNA is TGTGCCAGCAGTTACTCTGGGGCGGATACGCAGTATTTT. Protein sequence: CASSYSGADTQYF.

This chain joins TRBV9 and TRBJ2-3, with 7 bases matching TRBD1. The CDR3 is made up of 16 amino acids. V shed 3 bases and J 2 bases; nucleotides not matched to a gene: 9. From germline, CDR1 is SGDLS and CDR2 YYNGEE. Written as DNA, the CDR3 is TGTGCCAGCAGCGCACCAGGGGGATCCTACACAGATACGCAGTATTTT. This encodes CASSAPGGSYTDTQYF.

The gene calls are TRBV6-1 and TRBJ2-2; 9 bases are shared with TRBD2. The germline V gene encodes CDR1 MNHNS and CDR2 SASEGT. The CDR3 spans 13 residues. Trimming removed 4 bases from V and 9 bases from J; junction bases left unmatched: 3. CDR3 amino acids: CASSVLAGWELFF. Here the CDR3 DNA reads TGTGCCAGCAGTGTCCTAGCGGGGTGGGAGCTGTTTTTT.

Only a few counts were recorded for this clonotype. The DNA of the CDR3 is TGTGCCAGCAGCCCAGGGGTGGGATCCTACGAGCAGTACTTC. It yields the protein CASSPGVGSYEQYF. The chain combines TRBV7-9 with TRBJ2-7; a possible D gene is TRBD1 (6 bases). Per germline, CDR1 SEHNR and CDR2 FQNEAQ (reference sequence). Trimming removed 5 bases at V and 1 base at J, with 12 bases between. CDR3 length equals 14 residues.

This clonotype has ten or more counts. V and J are TRBV20-1 and TRBJ2-7; no reliable D call. With 6 bases removed from V and 2 bases from J, the gap between germline ends came to 23 bases. CDR1 and CDR2 (germline): DFQATT, SNEGSKA (reference sequence). The CDR3 spans 16 residues. CDR3 residues: CSAYDTFASYPYEQYF. The CDR3, as DNA: TGCAGTGCCTACGATACCTTTGCTTCCTACCCCTACGAGCAGTACTTC.

The rearrangement links TRBV7-2 to TRBJ2-5, with TRBD2 as a possible D gene (6 bases). V lost 5 bases to trimming and J lost 5 bases, with 15 bases between them. CDR1 and CDR2 (germline): SGHTA, FQGNSA. The CDR3 covers 14 residues. The CDR3 sequence is CASSLGRGMETQYF. The CDR3 DNA sequence: TGTGCCAGCAGCCTGGGACGGGGGATGGAGACCCAGTACTTC.

Many counts were recorded for this clonotype. The V and J genes are TRBV20-1 and TRBJ1-6; D ambiguous. Germline CDR1 DFQATT, CDR2 SNEGSKA (reference sequence). This CDR3 spans 12 amino acids. V was cut by 1 base and J by 15 bases, with 13 bases left in between. CDR3 in DNA: TGCAGTGCTAGAGTTGGGGAAAGCGGCCTCCACTTT. Amino acids: CSARVGESGLHF.

This clonotype occurred a few times. The chain has TRBV7-2 and TRBJ2-7, with 7 bases lining up with TRBD2. The CDR3 runs to 14 residues. The germline CDR1 and CDR2 sequences are SGHTA and FQGNSA. The junction had 9 bases not matched to a gene; V was cut back by 4 bases and J by 6 bases. The CDR3 here is CASSSGRREFEQYF. CDR3 DNA sequence: TGTGCCAGCAGCTCAGGAAGGCGGGAGTTCGAGCAGTACTTC.

This clonotype was observed many times. The V and J genes are TRBV11-2 and TRBJ2-1; 13 bases are a match to TRBD2. Germline loops: CDR1 SGHAT, CDR2 FQNNGV. Trimming at V came to 5 bases and at J to 8 bases, leaving 6 bases not matched to a gene. This CDR3 is built from 15 residues. CDR3 sequence (DNA): TGTGCCAGCAGCCTAGGACTAGCGGGAGTAGATGAGCAGTTCTTC. Its translation: CASSLGLAGVDEQFF.

The gene calls are TRBV4-1 and TRBJ2-2, with 13 bases matching TRBD2. V shed 4 bases, J shed 5 bases, and the junction held 10 bases outside the gene matches. The CDR3 has 18 amino acids. From germline, CDR1 is MGHRA and CDR2 YSYEKL. The CDR3 sequence: CASSRRLRLAGGTGELFF. Here the CDR3 DNA reads TGCGCCAGCAGCCGTCGCCTGAGACTAGCGGGAGGAACCGGGGAGCTGTTTTTT.

This clonotype was seen at least ten times. V is TRBV20-1 and J is TRBJ2-1; 9 bases match TRBD2. V trimming: 3 bases; J trimming: 8 bases; junction bases outside the gene matches: 5. CDR1 is DFQATT and CDR2 is SNEGSKA in the germline V gene (reference sequence). This CDR3 spans 13 amino acids. DNA for the CDR3: TGCAGTGCTAGTACTAGCGGGTTGGATGAGCAGTTCTTC. Translating it yields CSASTSGLDEQFF.

This clonotype was picked up many times. The chain has TRBV3-1 and TRBJ1-2; 7 bases line up with TRBD1. The V segment lost 0 bases and the J segment 6 bases; nucleotides outside the gene matches: 4. Germline assignment: CDR1 LGHDT and CDR2 YNNKEL (reference sequence). The CDR3 contains 14 residues. Here the CDR3 DNA reads TGTGCCAGCAGCCAAGACCTAGGGGGCGATGGCTACACCTTC. The encoded protein is CASSQDLGGDGYTF.